Each of the 21 T cell receptor beta chains below was sequenced from the same sample in a study of T cell repertoires in cytomegalovirus infection. These receptors' antigens are unknown. TCRdb recomputed calls from the reads with MiXCR, one row per CDR3 protein. This sample has under 450,000 distinct CDR3 sequences, with approximately 35% found just once. The sample consisted of cultured PBMCs, taken from culture after CMV antigen stimulation. These receptors were obtained from a human donor in good health (CMV status not recorded). Some clones in this sample may be carry-over from other donors' samples.

This clonotype has only a few counts. The rearrangement joins TRBV7-2 to TRBJ2-7; D remains ambiguous. CDR1 SGHTA and CDR2 FQGNSA come from the germline V gene. The V end was cut by 1 base, the J end by 9 bases, with 16 bases between. The CDR3 has 14 amino acids. Here the CDR3 reads CASSLEPLYFRQYF. The DNA for the CDR3 is TGTGCCAGCAGCTTAGAGCCTTTATATTTCCGGCAGTACTTC.

This clonotype was detected only a few times. The genes are TRBV20-1 and TRBJ2-3; TRBD1 might be the D (6 bases). The V end was cut by 6 bases, the J end by 2 bases, with 15 bases between. CDR1 DFQATT and CDR2 SNEGSKA come from the germline V gene (reference sequence). The CDR3 spans 14 residues. The CDR3 loop reads CSAGTRRNTDTQYF. CDR3 sequence (DNA): TGCAGTGCGGGGACAAGACGAAACACAGATACGCAGTATTTT.

The V and J genes are TRBV27 and TRBJ1-1; D might be TRBD1 (5 bases). V was clipped by 3 bases and J by 4 bases, with 12 bases between them. In germline, CDR1 is MNHEY, CDR2 SMNVEV (reference sequence). The CDR3 has 14 amino acids. Written as DNA, the CDR3 is TGTGCCAGCAGTTTCCGGCAGGGAGGCACTGAAGCTTTCTTT. Amino acids: CASSFRQGGTEAFF.

The table lists this clonotype with a few counts. V usage is TRBV7-6 and J usage is TRBJ1-2; 7 bases are a match to TRBD1. CDR3 length equals 15 residues. The junction had 4 bases not matched to a gene; V was cut back by 1 base and J by 2 bases. CDR1 and CDR2 (germline): SGHVS, FNYEAQ. CDR3 loop: CASSLGRGQNYGYTF. The CDR3 DNA is TGTGCCAGCAGCTTAGGGCGGGGACAGAACTATGGCTACACCTTC. The full variable domain, completed using reference TRBV7-6 and TRBJ1-2, is GAGVSQSPRYKVTKRGQDVALRCDPISGHVSLYWYRQALGQGPEFLTYFNYEAQQDKSGLPNDRFSAERPEGSISTLTIQRTEQRDSAMYRCASSLGRGQNYGYTFGSGTRLTVV.

This rearrangement joins TRBV28 to TRBJ2-2; TRBD1 might be the D (5 bases). This CDR3 has 16 amino acids. Germline assignment: CDR1 MDHEN and CDR2 SYDVKM. Trimming shortened V by 6 bases and J by 0 bases, and 14 bases separated the two germline ends. The CDR3 DNA sequence: TGTGCCAGCAGCAAGAGACAGCCCGCGAACACCGGGGAGCTGTTTTTT. It is translated as CASSKRQPANTGELFF.

This clonotype came up once. The rearrangement joins TRBV15 to TRBJ2-3; D ambiguous. This CDR3 is built from 16 residues. V was trimmed by 0 bases and J by 1 base, leaving 11 bases between them. Germline loops: CDR1 LNHNV, CDR2 YYDKDF (reference sequence). The CDR3 DNA follows: TGTGCCACCAGCAGAGATAATCCCCATGGCACAGATACGCAGTATTTT. This translates into CATSRDNPHGTDTQYF.

V is TRBV5-1 and J is TRBJ2-3; D may correspond to TRBD1 or TRBD2 (5 bases each). This CDR3 region has 15 residues. The ends were cut back, 0 bases at V and 2 bases at J, with 10 bases in the middle. Germline-derived CDR1 and CDR2 are SGHRS and YFSETQ. CDR3 loop: CASSLEGTDTDTQYF. CDR3 DNA: TGCGCCAGCAGCTTGGAAGGGACCGACACAGATACGCAGTATTTT.

The chain carries TRBV19 and TRBJ1-4, with D unclear. This CDR3 comprises 12 residues. Trimming shortened V by 8 bases and J by 8 bases, and 12 bases separated the two germline ends. The germline gives CDR1 LNHDA, CDR2 SQIVND (reference sequence). CDR3 nucleotides: TGTGCCAGTCGGGATACTCCGGAAAAACTGTTTTTT. Translating gives CASRDTPEKLFF. The full variable domain, in which reference TRBV19 and TRBJ1-4 provide the parts outside the CDR3, is DGGITQSPKYLFRKEGQNVTLSCEQNLNHDAMYWYRQDPGQGLRLIYYSQIVNDFQKGDIAEGYSVSREKKESFPLTVTSAQKNPTAFYLCASRDTPEKLFFGSGTQLSVL.

The rearrangement links TRBV4-1 to TRBJ1-5, with 9 bases lining up with TRBD1. In germline, CDR1 is MGHRA, CDR2 YSYEKL. This CDR3 contains 14 residues. Losses at the gene ends were 3 bases for V and 5 bases for J; bases not matched to a gene: 2. DNA of the CDR3: TGCGCCAGCAGCCAGGACAGGGGAGATCAGCCCCAGCATTTT. This codes for CASSQDRGDQPQHF.

V is TRBV2 and J is TRBJ2-7; 14 bases are a match to TRBD2. Germline assignment: CDR1 SNHLY and CDR2 FYNNEI. The CDR3 loop spans 16 amino acids. The V gene end was trimmed by 6 bases and the J gene end by 1 base; junction bases not matched to a gene: 5. The CDR3 DNA is TGTGCCAGCAGGCGCGGGACTAGCGGGGGTTCCTACGAGCAGTACTTC. This codes for CASRRGTSGGSYEQYF.

The CDR3 sequence is CASTSGGTDTQYF. In nucleotides, the CDR3 is TGTGCAAGTACTAGCGGCGGCACAGATACGCAGTATTTT. V gene TRBV28 combines with J gene TRBJ2-3; 8 nucleotides match TRBD2. CDR3 length equals 13 residues. Germline lookup yields CDR1 MDHEN and CDR2 SYDVKM.

CDR3: CASSLLQLAGVREQYF. In DNA, the CDR3 is TGTGCCAGCAGCTTATTGCAACTAGCGGGAGTCCGCGAGCAGTACTTC. V gene TRBV11-2 combines with J gene TRBJ2-7; 11 bases align to TRBD2. V lost 2 bases and J lost 6; bases outside the gene matches: 9. This CDR3 contains 16 residues. Germline V gene sequence: CDR1 SGHAT, CDR2 FQNNGV.

The CDR3, as DNA: TGTGCCAGTAGTATAGATCGAGCGGGAGAGCAGTTCTTC. Translation gives CASSIDRAGEQFF. The chain recombines TRBV19 with TRBJ2-1; 7 bases are a match to TRBD2. CDR1 is LNHDA and CDR2 is SQIVND in the germline V gene (reference sequence). The CDR3 has 13 residues. With V trimmed by 0 bases and J by 10 bases, 3 bases remained unmatched.

The chain couples TRBV19 to TRBJ1-4; D gene uncertain. There are 15 residues in the CDR3. In germline, CDR1 is LNHDA, CDR2 SQIVND (reference sequence). Trimming removed 7 bases from V and 3 bases from J, with 15 bases in between. The DNA for the CDR3 is TGTGCCAGTACTCTGGACGGGCGGGCTAATGAAAAACTGTTTTTT. This gives the protein CASTLDGRANEKLFF.

For the CDR3, the DNA is TGTGCCAGCAGTGAGACCCCCCGCCCCTATGGCTACACCTTC. Translated: CASSETPRPYGYTF. The chain couples TRBV11-2 to TRBJ1-2, with unresolved D. The CDR3 contains 14 residues. Trimming took off 6 bases at V and 4 bases at J, with 15 bases between the two ends. CDR1 is SGHAT and CDR2 is FQNNGV in the germline V gene.

The chain combines TRBV20-1 with TRBJ1-5; D is unclear. The germline V and J ends were trimmed by 2 bases and 0 bases, with 8 bases remaining between them. Germline V gene lookup returns CDR1 DFQATT and CDR2 SNEGSKA (reference sequence). The CDR3 totals 14 residues. CDR3 protein: CSARMTYSNQPQHF. The CDR3 DNA is TGCAGTGCTAGAATGACTTATAGCAATCAGCCCCAGCATTTT.

V and J are TRBV4-2 and TRBJ1-6; 7 bases are a match to TRBD1. CDR1 is LGHNA and CDR2 is YNFKEQ in the germline V gene. The ends lost 2 bases at V and 9 bases at J; junction bases unmatched: 28. The CDR3 spans 22 residues. The CDR3 DNA reads as TGTGCCAGCAGCCAAAATAAAGACCGTAGGGACAGCGCCCTCTCCGGTATTTCACCCCTCCACTTT. Protein: CASSQNKDRRDSALSGISPLHF.

This clonotype was observed a handful of times. This chain uses TRBV11-3 with TRBJ2-1, with 7 bases that match TRBD2. Germline CDR1 reads SGHNT; CDR2 reads YENEEA. The CDR3 has 15 residues. V was pared by 5 bases and J by 0 bases, with 4 bases of the junction left unmatched. The CDR3 DNA sequence: TGTGCCAGCAGCCTAGCGGACGGCTCCTACAATGAGCAGTTCTTC. It yields the protein CASSLADGSYNEQFF.

This clonotype was seen at least ten times. The chain links TRBV2 to TRBJ2-2, with 9 bases aligning to TRBD2. Germline CDR1 SNHLY, CDR2 FYNNEI. CDR3 length equals 15 residues. The V and J ends lost 5 bases and 4 bases, in that order; junction bases with no gene match: 5. The CDR3 sequence: CASSPGLALTGELFF. Here the CDR3 DNA reads TGTGCCAGCAGTCCGGGACTAGCTCTCACCGGGGAGCTGTTTTTT.

This clonotype has more than one count but fewer than ten. The chain combines TRBV7-9 with TRBJ2-1; the match to TRBD2 covers 8 bases. This CDR3 contains 17 residues. Trimming removed 1 base from V and 5 bases from J; junction bases left unmatched: 10. The V gene's germline CDR1 is SEHNR and CDR2 FQNEAQ (reference sequence). In DNA form, the CDR3 reads TGTGCCAGCAGCTTAGGCGGGAGACTAGCGCCTAACAATGAGCAGTTCTTC. It translates to CASSLGGRLAPNNEQFF.

The chain carries TRBV19 and TRBJ2-3, with 10 bases lining up with TRBD2. There are 16 residues in the CDR3. V trimming: 4 bases; J trimming: 2 bases; junction bases outside the gene matches: 6. Germline V gives CDR1 LNHDA, CDR2 SQIVND (reference sequence). This CDR3 is CASSTPAGGITDTQYF. The DNA of the CDR3 is TGTGCCAGTAGTACGCCAGCGGGAGGGATCACAGATACGCAGTATTTT.